This T cell receptor beta chain was profiled in a study of Graves' ophthalmopathy and Graves' hyperthyroidism. Study-level results: Clonotypes were expanded in thyroid at above 0.001 frequency, and most also appeared in blood.

TCR beta CDR3 regions were amplified from RNA transcripts. First-round RT-PCR relied on HTBI primers, and a second-round multiplex PCR came next. A single record per CDR3 protein comes from TCRdb applying MiXCR to the multiplex PCR reads. The sample has about 400,000 distinct CDR3 sequences, roughly 20% seen once. Per the germline V gene, CDR1 is GTSNPN and CDR2 is SVGIG (reference sequence). CDR3 length: 14 amino acids. J lost 5 bases, V lost 6 bases, and 7 bases had no gene match. Hyperthyroidism qualified as stable when ophthalmopathy did not develop within 18 months of follow-up. As to this clonotype: What it binds is not known.

The clonotype comes from a woman aged 18-29 years with stable Graves' hyperthyroidism. The sample comprised peripheral blood. The genes are TRBV30 and TRBJ1-6; 7 bases agree with TRBD1. The CDR3 is CACDRVGDNSPLHF. The DNA of the CDR3 is TGTGCCTGCGACAGGGTAGGGGATAATTCACCCCTCCACTTT.